This T cell receptor (beta chain) is drawn from a study of blood T cells in healthy people across ages. Notes on the study in general: Roughly linear declines in TCR beta diversity per million T cells occurred with age.

There are a few counts of this clonotype. What it recognizes is unknown. Through a sample-barcoded 5' primer and a J-beta primer mix, a second PCR was run for roughly 7 to 12 cycles. TCRdb ran MiXCR on the 5' RACE reads and lists one entry per CDR3 protein. The data hold about 1.4 million distinct CDR3 sequences, with 59% observed a single time. The CDR3 consists of 14 residues. Germline CDR1 is SQVTM and CDR2 is ANQGSEA. Between the trimmed V and J ends, which lost 6 bases and 4 bases, there was a span of 19 bases. The specimen sequenced was blood. This chain links TRBV29-1 with TRBJ2-7, with a tentative D call TRBD1 (6 bases). The receptor was isolated from a man aged 18 to 29 in good health. In DNA form, the CDR3 reads TGCAGCGTAGCCACCGGGGCAAGGGGGTACGAGCAGTACTTC. Residues: CSVATGARGYEQYF.